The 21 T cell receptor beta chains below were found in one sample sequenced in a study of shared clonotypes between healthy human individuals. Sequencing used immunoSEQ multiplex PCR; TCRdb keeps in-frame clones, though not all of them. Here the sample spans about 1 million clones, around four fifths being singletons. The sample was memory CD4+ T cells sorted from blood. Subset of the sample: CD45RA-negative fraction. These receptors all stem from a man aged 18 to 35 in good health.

CDR3 in DNA: TGTGCCAGCGGGGTCGGGGGCTACACCTTC. The encoded protein is CASGVGGYTF. This sequence joins TRBV7-3 and TRBJ1-2, with no clear D. V was shortened by 8 bases and J by 8 bases, with 9 bases between the two germline ends. Germline values: CDR1 SGHTA, CDR2 FQGTGA. The CDR3 is made up of 10 amino acids.

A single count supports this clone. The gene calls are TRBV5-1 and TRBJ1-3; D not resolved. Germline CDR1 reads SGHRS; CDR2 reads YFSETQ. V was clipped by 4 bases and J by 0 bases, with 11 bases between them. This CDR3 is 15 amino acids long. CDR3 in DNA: TGCGCCAGCAGCACCTTTCCGGGCTCTGGAAACACCATATATTTT. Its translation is CASSTFPGSGNTIYF.

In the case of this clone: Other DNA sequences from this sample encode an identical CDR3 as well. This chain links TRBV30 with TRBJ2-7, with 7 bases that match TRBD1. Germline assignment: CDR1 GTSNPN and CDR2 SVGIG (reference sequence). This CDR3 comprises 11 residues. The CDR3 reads CTGQGDAEQYF. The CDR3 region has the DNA TGTACTGGGCAGGGGGACGCCGAGCAGTACTTC.

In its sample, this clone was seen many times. CDR3 sequence: CASSPPNHRQATGELFF. The CDR3 coding sequence is TGTGCCAGCTCACCACCGAATCATAGACAGGCCACCGGGGAGCTGTTTTTT. The chain employs TRBV18 and TRBJ2-2; perhaps TRBD1 as D (6 bases). Trimming pared 0 bases from V and 4 bases from J, leaving 15 bases between. This CDR3 region has 17 residues. The germline V gene encodes CDR1 KGHSH and CDR2 LQKENI. The full variable domain, completed using reference TRBV18 and TRBJ2-2, is NAGVMQNPRHLVRRRGQEARLRCSPMKGHSHVYWYRQLPEEGLKFMVYLQKENIIDESGMPKERFSAEFPKEGPSILRIQQVVRGDSAAYFCASSPPNHRQATGELFFGEGSRLTVL.

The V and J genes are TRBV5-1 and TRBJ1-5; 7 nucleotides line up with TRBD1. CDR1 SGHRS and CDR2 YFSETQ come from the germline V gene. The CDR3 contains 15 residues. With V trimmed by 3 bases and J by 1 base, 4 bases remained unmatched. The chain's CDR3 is CASSWGGQSNQPQHF. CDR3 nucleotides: TGCGCCAGCAGCTGGGGGGGACAGAGCAATCAGCCCCAGCATTTT.

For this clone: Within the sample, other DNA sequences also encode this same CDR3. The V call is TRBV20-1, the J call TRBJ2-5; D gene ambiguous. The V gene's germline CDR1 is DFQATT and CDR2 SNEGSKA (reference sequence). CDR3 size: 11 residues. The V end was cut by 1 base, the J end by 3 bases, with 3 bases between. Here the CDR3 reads CSARGEETQYF. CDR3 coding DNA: TGCAGTGCTAGAGGCGAAGAGACCCAGTACTTC.

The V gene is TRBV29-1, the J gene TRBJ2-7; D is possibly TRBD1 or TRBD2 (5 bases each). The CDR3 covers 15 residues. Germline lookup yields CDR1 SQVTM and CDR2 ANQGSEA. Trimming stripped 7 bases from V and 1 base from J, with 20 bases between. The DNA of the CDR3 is TGCAGCGCCGGGACGGGGATGACGCTTTCCTACGAGCAGTACTTC. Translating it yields CSAGTGMTLSYEQYF.

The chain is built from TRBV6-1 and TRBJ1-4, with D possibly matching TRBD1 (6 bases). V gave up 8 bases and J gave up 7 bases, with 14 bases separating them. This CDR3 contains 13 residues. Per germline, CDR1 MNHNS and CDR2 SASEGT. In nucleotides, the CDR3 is TGTGCCAGCTCTACAGGGTGGGGTGAAAAACTGTTTTTT. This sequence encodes CASSTGWGEKLFF.

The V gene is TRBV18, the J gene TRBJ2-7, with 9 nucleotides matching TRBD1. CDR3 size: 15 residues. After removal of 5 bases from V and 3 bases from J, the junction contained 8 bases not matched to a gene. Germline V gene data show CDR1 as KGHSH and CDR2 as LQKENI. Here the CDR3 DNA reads TGTGCCAGCTCAACTACAGGGGGCAGCGGCTACGAGCAGTACTTC. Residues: CASSTTGGSGYEQYF.

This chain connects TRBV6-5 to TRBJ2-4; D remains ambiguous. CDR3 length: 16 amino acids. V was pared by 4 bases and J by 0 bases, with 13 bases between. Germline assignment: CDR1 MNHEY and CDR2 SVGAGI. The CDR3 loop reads CASSSSFRGAKNIQYF. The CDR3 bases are TGTGCCAGCAGTTCCTCATTCCGTGGAGCCAAAAACATTCAGTACTTC.

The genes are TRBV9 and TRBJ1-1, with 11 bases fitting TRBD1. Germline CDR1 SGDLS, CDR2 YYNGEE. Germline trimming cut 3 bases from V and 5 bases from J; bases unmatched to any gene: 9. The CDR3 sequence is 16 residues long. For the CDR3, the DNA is TGTGCCAGCAGCGCGGGACAGGGGGTGGGGATGACTGAAGCTTTCTTT. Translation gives CASSAGQGVGMTEAFF.

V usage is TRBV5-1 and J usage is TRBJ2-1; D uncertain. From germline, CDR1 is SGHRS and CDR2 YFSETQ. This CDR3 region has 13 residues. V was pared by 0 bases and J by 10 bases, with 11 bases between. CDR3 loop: CASSLAGGREQFF. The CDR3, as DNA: TGCGCCAGCAGCTTGGCCGGTGGCAGGGAGCAGTTCTTC.

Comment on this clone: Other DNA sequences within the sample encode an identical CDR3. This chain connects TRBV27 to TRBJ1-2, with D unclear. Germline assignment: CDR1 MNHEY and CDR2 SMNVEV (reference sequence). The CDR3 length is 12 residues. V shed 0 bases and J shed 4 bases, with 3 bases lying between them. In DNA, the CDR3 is TGTGCCAGCAGTTTATCAGGCTATGGCTACACCTTC. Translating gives CASSLSGYGYTF.

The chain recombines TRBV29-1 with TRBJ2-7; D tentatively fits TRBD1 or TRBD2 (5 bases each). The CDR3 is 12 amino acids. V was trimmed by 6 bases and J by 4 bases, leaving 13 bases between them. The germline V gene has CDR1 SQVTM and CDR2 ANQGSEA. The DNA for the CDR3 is TGCAGCGTAGAGGGACGGGGATACGAGCAGTACTTC. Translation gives CSVEGRGYEQYF.

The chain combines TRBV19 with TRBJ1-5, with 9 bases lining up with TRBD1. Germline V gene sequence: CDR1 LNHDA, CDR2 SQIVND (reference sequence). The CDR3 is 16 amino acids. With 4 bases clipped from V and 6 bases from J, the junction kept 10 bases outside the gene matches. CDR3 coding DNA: TGTGCCAGTAGTACCCTACAGGGGGCCGGGGTTCAGCCCCAGCATTTT. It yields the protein CASSTLQGAGVQPQHF.

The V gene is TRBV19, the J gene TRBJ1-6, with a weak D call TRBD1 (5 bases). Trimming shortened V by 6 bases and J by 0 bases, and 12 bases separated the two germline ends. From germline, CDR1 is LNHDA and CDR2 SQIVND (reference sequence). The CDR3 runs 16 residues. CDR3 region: CASRGPLSSYNSPLHF. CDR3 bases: TGTGCCAGTAGGGGGCCGCTCAGCTCCTATAATTCACCCCTCCACTTT.

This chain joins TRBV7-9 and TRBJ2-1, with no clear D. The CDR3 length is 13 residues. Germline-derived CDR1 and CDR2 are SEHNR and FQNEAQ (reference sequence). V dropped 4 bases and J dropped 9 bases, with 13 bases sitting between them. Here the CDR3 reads CASSYTPSGEQFF. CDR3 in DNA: TGTGCCAGCAGCTACACTCCATCTGGTGAGCAGTTCTTC.

The CDR3 region has the DNA TGTGCCAGCAGTTTGGGGCCTGGGACTAGGGGGGCCGGGGAGCTGTTTTTT. Translating gives CASSLGPGTRGAGELFF. The chain joins TRBV27 to TRBJ2-2; TRBD2 aligns across 8 bases. This CDR3 is built from 17 residues. CDR1 and CDR2 from the germline V gene are MNHEY and SMNVEV (reference sequence). V lost 3 bases and J lost 6; bases outside the gene matches: 12.

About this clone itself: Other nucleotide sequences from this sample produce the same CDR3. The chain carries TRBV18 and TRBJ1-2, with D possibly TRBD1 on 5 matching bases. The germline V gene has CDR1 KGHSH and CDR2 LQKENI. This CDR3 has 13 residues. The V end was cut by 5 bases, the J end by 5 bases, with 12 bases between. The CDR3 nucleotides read TGTGCCAGCTCAGCCGGGACGGATTATGGCTACACCTTC. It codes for CASSAGTDYGYTF.

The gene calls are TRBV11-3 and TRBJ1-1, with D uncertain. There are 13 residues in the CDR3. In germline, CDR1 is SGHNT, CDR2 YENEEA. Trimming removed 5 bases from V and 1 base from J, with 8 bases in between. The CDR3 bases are TGTGCCAGCAGCACCGGTGAGAACACTGAAGCTTTCTTT. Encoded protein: CASSTGENTEAFF.

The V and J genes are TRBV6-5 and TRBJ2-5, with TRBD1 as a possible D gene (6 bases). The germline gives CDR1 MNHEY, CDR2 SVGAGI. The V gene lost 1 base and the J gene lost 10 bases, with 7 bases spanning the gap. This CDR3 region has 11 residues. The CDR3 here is CASSYYRVQYF. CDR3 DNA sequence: TGTGCCAGCAGTTACTACAGGGTCCAGTACTTC.